This T cell receptor beta chain was captured in a study of T cell responses to AZD1222 COVID-19 vaccine. In the study overall: Pooling was applied to second doses at about 4 or about 12 weeks. Study-level results: Within unmutated variant regions lay the reported targets of nearly half of spike-specific TCRs. Sampled repertoires all dated from after the peak T cell response. CD4 TCRs linked to vaccination spanned spike, dominating at 160-218 and 743-854.

About this clone itself: Its antigen is unknown.

Some clones are missing from TCRdb's copy, which holds only in-frame ones; the method was immunoSEQ multiplex PCR. This sample has roughly 150,000 clones, with almost 95% found just once. V was shortened by 5 bases and J by 3 bases, with 19 bases between the two germline ends. This CDR3 comprises 17 residues. The germline gives CDR1 SGHAT, CDR2 FQNNGV. This receptor was identified in an adult in good health. The chain uses TRBV11-2 and TRBJ1-4, with a tentative D call TRBD1 (6 bases). Sequences were derived from peripheral blood, sampled on day 0 of AZD1222 vaccination. The CDR3 coding sequence is TGTGCCAGCAGCGCCAATAAACAGGGTCGGGCTAATGAAAAACTGTTTTTT. Its protein is CASSANKQGRANEKLFF.